This T cell receptor beta chain was found in a study of T cell changes during pregnancy in multiple sclerosis (dated by TCRdb to between 2018 and 2020). As for the study more broadly: Changes in the T cell repertoire over the course of pregnancy were examined in this study in women with multiple sclerosis.

Including the terminal cysteine and phenylalanine, the CDR3 comprises 14 residues. Only the CDR3 DNA is retained, 42 bases long and in frame from the first base. V loses 7 bases of germline sequence and J loses 2 bases, and the interval between the two ends is 15 bases. As encoded in the germline V gene, CDR1 is SGHRS while CDR2 is YFSETQ. Library creation used the immunoSEQ multiplex PCR assay. TCRdb holds this immuneACCESS table with in-frame rearrangements only. Some clones are missing; in checked studies, unresolved V genes explain under half, and the rest has no known cause. This sample lists some 110,000 clones; 80% to 95% were detected once. The top ten clones comprise roughly 1.4% of the sample. As regards this clone: The target of this receptor is not known. Base qualities are not at hand, and no much larger clone is one base apart.

The starting material was peripheral blood, obtained in the third trimester of pregnancy. This clonotype was obtained from a female donor with multiple sclerosis, enrolled in a pregnancy study. The chain uses TRBV5-1 and TRBJ1-2; the D gene is perhaps TRBD1, on 5 matching bases. The CDR3 protein sequence reads: CASCPGDLNYGYTF. At the DNA level, the sequence is TGCGCCAGCTGCCCCGGGGACTTGAACTATGGCTACACCTTC. Supplemented by the reference TRBV5-1 and TRBJ1-2 proteins around the CDR3, the complete variable domain is KAGVTQTPRYLIKTRGQQVTLSCSPISGHRSVSWYQQTPGQGLQFLFEYFSETQRNKGNFPGRFSGRQFSNSRSEMNVSTLELGDSALYLCASCPGDLNYGYTFGSGTRLTVV.